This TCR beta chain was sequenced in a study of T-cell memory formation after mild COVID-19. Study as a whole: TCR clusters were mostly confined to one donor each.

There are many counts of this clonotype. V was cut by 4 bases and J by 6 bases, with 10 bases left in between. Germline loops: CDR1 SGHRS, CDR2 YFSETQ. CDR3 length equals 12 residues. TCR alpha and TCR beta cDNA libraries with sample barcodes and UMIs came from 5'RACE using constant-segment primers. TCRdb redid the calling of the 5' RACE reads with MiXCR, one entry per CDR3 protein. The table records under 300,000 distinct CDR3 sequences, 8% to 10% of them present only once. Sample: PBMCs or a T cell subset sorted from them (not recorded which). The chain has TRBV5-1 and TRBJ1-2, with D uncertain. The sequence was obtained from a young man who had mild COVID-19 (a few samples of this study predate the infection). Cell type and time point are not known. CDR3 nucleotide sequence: TGCGCCAGCAGCCGCCGGGGAGATGGCTACACCTTC. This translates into CASSRRGDGYTF. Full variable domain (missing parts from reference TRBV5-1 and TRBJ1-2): KAGVTQTPRYLIKTRGQQVTLSCSPISGHRSVSWYQQTPGQGLQFLFEYFSETQRNKGNFPGRFSGRQFSNSRSEMNVSTLELGDSALYLCASSRRGDGYTFGSGTRLTVV.